This entry describes one TCR beta chain. CDR3 length: 13 residues. Germline CDR1 is SGHAT and CDR2 is FQNNGV. TCRdb processed the 5' RACE reads again and assigns one entry to each CDR3 protein, with no DNA. The listing contains some 150,000 distinct CDR3 sequences. The data derive from a study of T cells expressing NK-cell markers. The overall study: In the group of eight sequenced donors, seven were HCMV-seropositive and one was seronegative.

Sequencing used blood T cells: a sorted CD56 or NKG2C T cell subset, CD4+ or CD8+ T cells, or bulk PBMC T cells (not recorded which). This chain uses TRBV11-2 with TRBJ2-7. This receptor was obtained from a woman aged 45-60 years in good health. CDR3 sequence reads: CASSPNIPYEQYF.